These T cell receptor beta chains were read from a single sample in a study of cytomegalovirus exposure and HLA in healthy donors. TCRdb's copy holds only in-frame clones and misses some; the assay was immunoSEQ multiplex PCR. The data contain 100,000 or so clones, around 81% of them singletons. Source material: PBMCs. These receptors came from a man aged 35 to 55 in good health and CMV-seropositive. CDR3s include the opening cysteine and the closing phenylalanine or tryptophan. Each record gives: CDR3 DNA, CDR3 protein, D gene, clone size, V gene, J gene. A D gene is named only where the DNA matches it firmly. For some rows the clone size is stated as once, few or many, or as a class when expanded; others skip it.

cdr3_nt: TGTGCCAGCAGCTCCAGGACAAATTTTGCTGGCTACACCTTC
cdr3_aa: CASSSRTNFAGYTF
d_call: NA
clone_size: once
v_call: TRBV5-5
j_call: TRBJ1-2

cdr3_nt: TGCGCCAGCAGCAGACCGACGGGGGAGTGTTTGTTCTTC
cdr3_aa: CASSRPTGECLFF
d_call: NA
clone_size: once
v_call: TRBV4-1
j_call: TRBJ2-1

cdr3_nt: TGTGCCAGCATGAGGGATTCTGGAAACACCATATATTTT
cdr3_aa: CASMRDSGNTIYF
d_call: NA
clone_size: NA
v_call: TRBV27
j_call: TRBJ1-3

cdr3_nt: TGTGCCAGCAGCGTAAAGGACAGGGTTCACAATGAGCAGTTCTTC
cdr3_aa: CASSVKDRVHNEQFF
d_call: TRBD1
clone_size: NA
v_call: TRBV9
j_call: TRBJ2-1

cdr3_nt: TGTGCCAGCAGCTTTGGGGACAGGCCGAATTCACCCCTCCACTTT
cdr3_aa: CASSFGDRPNSPLHF
d_call: TRBD1
clone_size: NA
v_call: TRBV5-6
j_call: TRBJ1-6

cdr3_nt: TGTGCCAGCAGTTACTCGACAGGAGCGAACACCGGGGAGCTGTTTTTT
cdr3_aa: CASSYSTGANTGELFF
d_call: NA
clone_size: NA
v_call: TRBV6-6
j_call: TRBJ2-2

cdr3_nt: TGTGCCAGCTCACCTATCCAGCGGATCCAAGAGACCCAGTACTTC
cdr3_aa: CASSPIQRIQETQYF
d_call: NA
clone_size: NA
v_call: TRBV18
j_call: TRBJ2-5

cdr3_nt: TGTGCCAGCAGCCAAGACGGGACTAGCGGGGTAGCCAAAAACAGTCAGTACTTC
cdr3_aa: CASSQDGTSGVAKNSQYF
d_call: TRBD2
clone_size: NA
v_call: TRBV4-2
j_call: TRBJ2-4

cdr3_nt: TGTGCCAGCAGCTCTACTTCTGGGGCCAACGTCCTGACTTTC
cdr3_aa: CASSSTSGANVLTF
d_call: NA
clone_size: NA
v_call: TRBV9
j_call: TRBJ2-6

cdr3_nt: TGTGCCAGCAGCCAAGATGTATCTGGAAACACCATATATTTT
cdr3_aa: CASSQDVSGNTIYF
d_call: NA
clone_size: NA
v_call: TRBV4-2
j_call: TRBJ1-3

cdr3_nt: TGTGCCAGTAGGCTGACAGGCGCCTCCTATGGCTACACCTTC
cdr3_aa: CASRLTGASYGYTF
d_call: NA
clone_size: NA
v_call: TRBV19
j_call: TRBJ1-2

cdr3_nt: TGTGCCAGCAGTCCGCCGGGAGGACTACACACCGGGGAGCTGTTTTTT
cdr3_aa: CASSPPGGLHTGELFF
d_call: TRBD2
clone_size: NA
v_call: TRBV28
j_call: TRBJ2-2

cdr3_nt: TGTGCCAGCAGTTACAGAGAGACCCAGTACTTC
cdr3_aa: CASSYRETQYF
d_call: NA
clone_size: NA
v_call: TRBV28
j_call: TRBJ2-5

cdr3_nt: TGTGCCAGCAGTTTACAACTAGCGGATTCTAGCACAGATACGCAGTATTTT
cdr3_aa: CASSLQLADSSTDTQYF
d_call: TRBD2
clone_size: NA
v_call: TRBV28
j_call: TRBJ2-3

cdr3_nt: TGTGCCAGCAGTGAAAAGGGGGTTTTGACTAACTATGGCTACACCTTC
cdr3_aa: CASSEKGVLTNYGYTF
d_call: NA
clone_size: NA
v_call: TRBV6-1
j_call: TRBJ1-2

cdr3_nt: TGTGCCAGCAGCCCCCAGGGGTCTAGCACAGATACGCAGTATTTT
cdr3_aa: CASSPQGSSTDTQYF
d_call: NA
clone_size: NA
v_call: TRBV7-9
j_call: TRBJ2-3

cdr3_nt: TGTGCCAGCTCACCAATGGCAGGGGGAGGTAATGAGCAGTTCTTC
cdr3_aa: CASSPMAGGGNEQFF
d_call: NA
clone_size: NA
v_call: TRBV18
j_call: TRBJ2-1

cdr3_nt: TGTGCCAGCACGACAACAAACTATGGCTACACCTTC
cdr3_aa: CASTTTNYGYTF
d_call: NA
clone_size: once
v_call: TRBV6-1
j_call: TRBJ1-2

cdr3_nt: TGTGCCAGCAGTGTCCTTCGGGGAGTCAGTGATATGACCAACTATGGCTACACCTTC
cdr3_aa: CASSVLRGVSDMTNYGYTF
d_call: NA
clone_size: once
v_call: TRBV6-1
j_call: TRBJ1-2

cdr3_nt: TGTGCCAGCAGCTTGGGAGGGAGTGAAAAACTGTTTTTT
cdr3_aa: CASSLGGSEKLFF
d_call: NA
clone_size: NA
v_call: TRBV11-2
j_call: TRBJ1-4

cdr3_nt: TGTGCCAGCAGCAGAGAGCGGTACGCGTCCTACGAGCAGTACTTC
cdr3_aa: CASSRERYASYEQYF
d_call: NA
clone_size: NA
v_call: TRBV6-1
j_call: TRBJ2-7

cdr3_nt: TGTGCCAGCAGACTCCGGGACAGCTACTACACTGAAGCTTTCTTT
cdr3_aa: CASRLRDSYYTEAFF
d_call: TRBD1
clone_size: NA
v_call: TRBV28
j_call: TRBJ1-1

cdr3_nt: TGTGCCAGTAGTCTTCCACCGGGGGGTGAGCAGTACTTC
cdr3_aa: CASSLPPGGEQYF
d_call: TRBD2
clone_size: NA
v_call: TRBV19
j_call: TRBJ2-7

cdr3_nt: TGTGCCAGCAGTTCCCCAGGGACTAGCGGTTATGATGAGCAGTTCTTC
cdr3_aa: CASSSPGTSGYDEQFF
d_call: TRBD2
clone_size: NA
v_call: TRBV28
j_call: TRBJ2-1

cdr3_nt: TGTGCCAGCAGCGTAGTCGCGGGAGGGACAGATACGCAGTATTTT
cdr3_aa: CASSVVAGGTDTQYF
d_call: TRBD2
clone_size: NA
v_call: TRBV9
j_call: TRBJ2-3

cdr3_nt: TGTGCCAGCAGTTACCGTAGCACAGATACGCAGTATTTT
cdr3_aa: CASSYRSTDTQYF
d_call: NA
clone_size: few
v_call: TRBV6-5
j_call: TRBJ2-3

cdr3_nt: TGTGCCAGTAGACCCACGCGGAGGATAATCTCCTACGAGCAGTACTTC
cdr3_aa: CASRPTRRIISYEQYF
d_call: NA
clone_size: NA
v_call: TRBV19
j_call: TRBJ2-7

cdr3_nt: TGCGCCAGCAGGCCGGACAGGCGCACAGATACGCAGTATTTT
cdr3_aa: CASRPDRRTDTQYF
d_call: TRBD1
clone_size: NA
v_call: TRBV5-1
j_call: TRBJ2-3

cdr3_nt: TGTGCCAGTAGTCGAACAGGGTTGTCGGATGGAAACACCATATATTTT
cdr3_aa: CASSRTGLSDGNTIYF
d_call: NA
clone_size: NA
v_call: TRBV19
j_call: TRBJ1-3

cdr3_nt: TGTGCCAGCAGTTCCGGGACAGGGCGGGAGACCCAGTACTTC
cdr3_aa: CASSSGTGRETQYF
d_call: TRBD1
clone_size: few
v_call: TRBV28
j_call: TRBJ2-5

cdr3_nt: TGTGCCAGCAGCCTAACTAGCGGGGAAGAGACCCAGTACTTC
cdr3_aa: CASSLTSGEETQYF
d_call: TRBD2
clone_size: NA
v_call: TRBV4-2
j_call: TRBJ2-5

cdr3_nt: TGTGCCAGCAGCTTAGTGGCGGGACAGGGACATGGCTACACCTTC
cdr3_aa: CASSLVAGQGHGYTF
d_call: TRBD1
clone_size: NA
v_call: TRBV11-2
j_call: TRBJ1-2

cdr3_nt: TGTGCCAGCAGTGAATCTGACAGGGCGGGTGGCTACACCTTC
cdr3_aa: CASSESDRAGGYTF
d_call: TRBD1
clone_size: NA
v_call: TRBV6-1
j_call: TRBJ1-2

cdr3_nt: TGTGCCAGCAGCAAGAGGGGGGGCCAGCCCTATGGCTACACCTTC
cdr3_aa: CASSKRGGQPYGYTF
d_call: NA
clone_size: NA
v_call: TRBV7-2
j_call: TRBJ1-2

cdr3_nt: TGTGCCAGCAGCTTCCTAGCGGGAGGAATAGGGACCCAGTACTTC
cdr3_aa: CASSFLAGGIGTQYF
d_call: TRBD2
clone_size: NA
v_call: TRBV7-9
j_call: TRBJ2-5

cdr3_nt: TGTGCCAGCAGTGGACAGAAAAATCAGCCCCAGCATTTT
cdr3_aa: CASSGQKNQPQHF
d_call: NA
clone_size: NA
v_call: TRBV6-1
j_call: TRBJ1-5

cdr3_nt: TGTGCCAGCAGCTGGGGACTCACTGAAGCTTTCTTT
cdr3_aa: CASSWGLTEAFF
d_call: NA
clone_size: NA
v_call: TRBV7-2
j_call: TRBJ1-1

cdr3_nt: TGTGCCAGCAGATTAATAGGACCAGGAGGAATATATGGCTACACCTTC
cdr3_aa: CASRLIGPGGIYGYTF
d_call: NA
clone_size: NA
v_call: TRBV13
j_call: TRBJ1-2

cdr3_nt: TGTGCCAGCGGACTTAACAATGAGCAGTTCTTC
cdr3_aa: CASGLNNEQFF
d_call: NA
clone_size: NA
v_call: TRBV6-5
j_call: TRBJ2-1

cdr3_nt: TGTGCCAGCGGACAGGTTTCGCGGGAGCAGTACTTC
cdr3_aa: CASGQVSREQYF
d_call: TRBD1
clone_size: NA
v_call: TRBV27
j_call: TRBJ2-7

cdr3_nt: TGTGCCGGATCACGACTAGTTAGCGGTGAGCAGTTCTTC
cdr3_aa: CAGSRLVSGEQFF
d_call: NA
clone_size: NA
v_call: TRBV2
j_call: TRBJ2-1

cdr3_nt: TGTGCCAGCAGCTTAGCGGGCCAGGGGAATGAAAAACTGTTTTTT
cdr3_aa: CASSLAGQGNEKLFF
d_call: NA
clone_size: once
v_call: TRBV7-9
j_call: TRBJ1-4

cdr3_nt: TGTTCCAGCAGCTTTCTACGGACAGATCGCTACAATGAGCAGTTCTTC
cdr3_aa: CSSSFLRTDRYNEQFF
d_call: NA
clone_size: few
v_call: TRBV7-9
j_call: TRBJ2-1

cdr3_nt: TGCGCCAGCAGCTTGGCCGCGGGGCAGCCCCAGCATTTT
cdr3_aa: CASSLAAGQPQHF
d_call: NA
clone_size: NA
v_call: TRBV5-1
j_call: TRBJ1-5

cdr3_nt: TGTGCCAGCCGCACAACGATGAACACTGAAGCTTTCTTT
cdr3_aa: CASRTTMNTEAFF
d_call: NA
clone_size: NA
v_call: TRBV5-6
j_call: TRBJ1-1

cdr3_nt: TGTGCCAGCAGCTTAACCGGGACTAGCGGGATGGATGAGCAGTTCTTC
cdr3_aa: CASSLTGTSGMDEQFF
d_call: TRBD2
clone_size: NA
v_call: TRBV7-9
j_call: TRBJ2-1

cdr3_nt: TGTGCCAGTAGTATCCGAGGACAGGGGAGCCACGAGCAGTACTTC
cdr3_aa: CASSIRGQGSHEQYF
d_call: TRBD1
clone_size: NA
v_call: TRBV19
j_call: TRBJ2-7

cdr3_nt: TGTGCCAGTAGTCGGATAGCGACTTGGGACATCGGGGAGCTGTTTTTT
cdr3_aa: CASSRIATWDIGELFF
d_call: NA
clone_size: NA
v_call: TRBV19
j_call: TRBJ2-2

cdr3_nt: TGTGCTAGCAGTCCTCTGACTCTCGGAGAAAAACTGTTTTTT
cdr3_aa: CASSPLTLGEKLFF
d_call: NA
clone_size: NA
v_call: TRBV7-7
j_call: TRBJ1-4